What follows are 17 T cell receptor beta chains derived from one specimen sequenced in a study of blood T cells in healthy people across ages. For the second PCR, which ran for about 7 to 11 cycles, a sample-barcoded 5' primer and a J-beta primer mix were used. TCRdb recomputed calls from the 5' RACE reads with MiXCR, one row per CDR3 protein. Of about 680,000 distinct CDR3 sequences detected, 45% to 50% appear once; the ten largest clones hold about 32%. Specimen: blood. These receptors all come from an older woman in good health.

This clonotype was seen at least ten times. This rearrangement joins TRBV4-3 to TRBJ2-5, with D possibly being TRBD1 (6 bases). The CDR3 has 16 residues. The V end lost 0 bases, the J end lost 4 bases, and 15 bases lay between the germline ends. Germline V lookup: CDR1 LGHNA, CDR2 YSLEER. Here the CDR3 reads CASSQEAHRVGETQYF. In DNA, the CDR3 is TGCGCCAGCAGCCAAGAGGCACACAGGGTAGGAGAGACCCAGTACTTC.

The rearrangement uses TRBV29-1 and TRBJ1-1; 9 bases align to TRBD1. The germline CDR1 and CDR2 sequences are SQVTM and ANQGSEA. V shed 7 bases and J 3 bases; nucleotides not matched to a gene: 6. The CDR3 totals 13 residues. CDR3 sequence reads: CSATGQGYTEAFF. CDR3 DNA: TGCAGCGCAACTGGACAGGGGTACACTGAAGCTTTCTTT.

The chain employs TRBV7-2 and TRBJ1-1; weak D call: TRBD1 (6 bases). Per the germline V gene, CDR1 is SGHTA and CDR2 is FQGNSA. The germline V and J ends were trimmed by 1 base and 0 bases, with 9 bases remaining between them. This CDR3 is built from 15 residues. DNA of the CDR3: TGTGCCAGCAGCTTAGGCGGGGGCCTGAACACTGAAGCTTTCTTT. Its translation is CASSLGGGLNTEAFF.

This chain connects TRBV24-1 to TRBJ1-1; D not resolved. Germline assignment: CDR1 KGHDR and CDR2 SFDVKD. V dropped 7 bases and J dropped 0 bases, with 8 bases sitting between them. The CDR3 extends over 13 amino acids. The CDR3 spells CATSSGLNTEAFF. The CDR3 bases are TGTGCCACCAGCTCTGGGTTGAACACTGAAGCTTTCTTT.

The CDR3 reads CASSFIRGGEQFF. DNA of the CDR3: TGTGCCAGCAGCTTTATCAGGGGTGGTGAGCAGTTCTTC. V is TRBV5-6 and J is TRBJ2-1; D possibly corresponds to TRBD1 (6 bases). Between the trimmed V and J ends, which lost 2 bases and 9 bases, there was a span of 12 bases. This CDR3 contains 13 residues. Germline CDR1 SGHDT, CDR2 YYEEEE.

The chain couples TRBV4-3 to TRBJ2-7; TRBD2 agrees at 14 bases. Germline V gene data show CDR1 as LGHNA and CDR2 as YSLEER. The junction had 14 bases not matched to a gene; V was cut back by 0 bases and J by 7 bases. This CDR3 has 19 residues. CDR3 protein: CASSQDLYPGTSGSNEQYF. The CDR3 nucleotides read TGCGCCAGCAGCCAAGATCTCTACCCCGGGACTAGCGGGAGCAATGAGCAGTACTTC.

V gene TRBV7-6 combines with J gene TRBJ1-2, with TRBD1 identical over 8 bases. V lost 2 bases, J lost 5 bases, and 16 bases stayed unmatched. CDR1 SGHVS and CDR2 FNYEAQ come from the germline V gene. This CDR3 has 18 amino acids. The CDR3 region is CASSLYPTQDRVWYGYTF. CDR3 bases: TGTGCCAGCAGCTTATACCCGACTCAGGACAGGGTATGGTATGGCTACACCTTC.

For the CDR3, the DNA is TGTGCCAGCAGAGACAGGGAAATGGATGGCTACACCTTC. Amino acids: CASRDREMDGYTF. The chain couples TRBV7-2 to TRBJ1-2; the match to TRBD1 covers 7 bases. This CDR3 is built from 13 residues. CDR1 and CDR2 (germline): SGHTA, FQGNSA. The V and J ends lost 6 bases and 6 bases, in that order; junction bases with no gene match: 7.

On this clonotype itself: A read error may account for a junction end that differs from germline. This chain uses TRBV5-1 with TRBJ2-1, with TRBD2 as a possible D gene (6 bases). The CDR3 totals 17 residues. Germline CDR1 and CDR2: SGHRS and YFSETQ. Here the CDR3 DNA reads TGCGCCAGCAGCTTAGGGCCGCTCGGGAGCTCCTACAATGACCAGTTCTTC. Its translation is CASSLGPLGSSYNDQFF.

The V gene is TRBV20-1, the J gene TRBJ2-3, with 10 bases that match TRBD2. J lost 6 bases, V lost 6 bases, and 9 bases had no gene match. This CDR3 has 14 residues. The germline gives CDR1 DFQATT, CDR2 SNEGSKA (reference sequence). The CDR3 DNA reads TGCAGTGCGCCGGCTCTAGCGGGAGCGGATACGCAGTATTTT. It translates to CSAPALAGADTQYF.

Comments on this clonotype: At one end, the junction sequence differs from germline, possibly due to a read error. The chain is built from TRBV9 and TRBJ2-5; 12 nucleotides line up with TRBD1. CDR3 length: 15 residues. Germline CDR1 and CDR2: SGDLS and YYNGEE. CDR3 region: CAGSGGQGAGETQYF. The CDR3 coding sequence is TGTGCCGGCAGCGGGGGACAGGGGGCCGGAGAGACCCAGTACTTC.

Only a few counts were recorded for this clonotype. V gene TRBV27 combines with J gene TRBJ2-1; no firm D call. This CDR3 comprises 14 residues. The germline V gene has CDR1 MNHEY and CDR2 SMNVEV (reference sequence). Trimming removed 2 bases at V and 6 bases at J, with 11 bases between. The CDR3 bases are TGTGCCAGCAGTTTAGACCCTCTTCCCAATGAGCAGTTCTTC. Its protein product is CASSLDPLPNEQFF.

The rearrangement links TRBV7-9 to TRBJ2-1, with TRBD2 matching over 10 bases. The CDR3 is made up of 13 amino acids. V shed 10 bases and J 4 bases; nucleotides not matched to a gene: 4. Germline V CDR1 and CDR2: SEHNR, FQNEAQ (reference sequence). The DNA of the CDR3 is TGTGCCACCCGACTAGCGGGTTACAATGAGCAGTTCTTC. Translating it yields CATRLAGYNEQFF.

In its sample, this clonotype was seen a few times. A read error may produce the germline difference seen at one junction end. The gene calls are TRBV2 and TRBJ1-2, with D unresolved. Germline loops: CDR1 SNHLY, CDR2 FYNNEI. The CDR3 extends over 11 amino acids. The CDR3: CASTRRDGNTF. The DNA of the CDR3 is TGTGCCAGCACCCGACGGGATGGCAACACCTTC.

V usage is TRBV5-1 and J usage is TRBJ2-3, with unresolved D. The CDR3 runs to 15 residues. Germline lookup yields CDR1 SGHRS and CDR2 YFSETQ. Trimming removed 0 bases at V and 1 base at J, with 9 bases between. The CDR3 nucleotides read TGCGCCAGCAGCTTGGAATCGGTCGGCACAGATACGCAGTATTTT. This translates into CASSLESVGTDTQYF.

The chain couples TRBV29-1 to TRBJ1-5; 8 nucleotides match TRBD1. The junction had 6 bases not matched to a gene; V was cut back by 5 bases and J by 6 bases. The germline V gene has CDR1 SQVTM and CDR2 ANQGSEA. The length of the CDR3 is 13 residues. The CDR3 region is CSVNTGGGQPQHF. As DNA, the CDR3 is TGCAGCGTTAATACAGGGGGGGGTCAGCCCCAGCATTTT.

There are a few counts of this clonotype. The chain combines TRBV10-3 with TRBJ2-1, with 7 bases lining up with TRBD2. The germline V gene encodes CDR1 ENHRY and CDR2 SYGVKD. Trimming took 0 bases from V and 4 from J; bases not matched to a gene: 3. This CDR3 contains 15 residues. The CDR3 region has the DNA TGTGCCATCAGTGAGTCGGCGGGAGTTTACAATGAGCAGTTCTTC. This translates into CAISESAGVYNEQFF.